Sequencing of this T cell receptor beta chain was carried out in a study of CD8 T cells in ankylosing spondylitis. Study results and limitations: There was a TCR beta motif, made of several highly homologous variants, that appeared characteristic of ankylosing spondylitis blood. Disease-linked clones bore a CD8+ phenotype, appearing relatively rarely in peripheral blood. Significantly higher representation of disease-linked clones was reported for matched ankylosing spondylitis synovial fluid.

A remark on this clonotype: No antigen is known for it.

Trimming pared 4 bases from V and 4 bases from J, leaving 4 bases between. The CDR3 is made up of 11 amino acids. Germline values: CDR1 SEHNR, CDR2 FQNEAQ (reference sequence). The TCR beta libraries were generated through quantitative 5'-RACE incorporating molecular barcodes. TCRdb fed the 5' RACE reads into MiXCR, producing one record per CDR3 protein. The sample has roughly 240,000 distinct CDR3 sequences, 32% seen once. The specimen was blood, either unsorted or a sorted T cell fraction (not recorded which). This rearrangement joins TRBV7-9 to TRBJ2-5; D is ambiguous. The sequence came from a male donor with ankylosing spondylitis or in good health (not recorded which). The CDR3 region is CASSSSETQYF. CDR3 sequence (DNA): TGTGCCAGCAGCTCCTCAGAGACCCAGTACTTC.